The present T cell receptor (beta chain) was sequenced within a study of cytotoxic CD8 clonotypes in ibrutinib-treated CLL. Whole-study results and caveats: Sustained-remission and progressing patients had different sampling times.

Germline values: CDR1 SGHAT, CDR2 FQNNGV. CDR3 size: 18 residues. Between the trimmed V and J ends, which lost 6 bases and 1 base, there was a span of 24 bases. Points on this clone: Its antigen is currently unknown.

The assay was immunoSEQ multiplex PCR, and TCRdb's table has in-frame clones only and misses some. The sample has roughly 160,000 clones, around 80% seen once. The sample consisted of PBMCs, taken after 24 months of ibrutinib treatment. This receptor was identified in a human donor with chronic lymphocytic leukemia. The genes are TRBV11-2 and TRBJ1-2, with D hard to call. The CDR3 is CASRRAFPLERINYGYTF. The CDR3 DNA reads as TGTGCCAGCAGACGAGCCTTTCCTCTGGAGAGAATTAACTATGGCTACACCTTC.